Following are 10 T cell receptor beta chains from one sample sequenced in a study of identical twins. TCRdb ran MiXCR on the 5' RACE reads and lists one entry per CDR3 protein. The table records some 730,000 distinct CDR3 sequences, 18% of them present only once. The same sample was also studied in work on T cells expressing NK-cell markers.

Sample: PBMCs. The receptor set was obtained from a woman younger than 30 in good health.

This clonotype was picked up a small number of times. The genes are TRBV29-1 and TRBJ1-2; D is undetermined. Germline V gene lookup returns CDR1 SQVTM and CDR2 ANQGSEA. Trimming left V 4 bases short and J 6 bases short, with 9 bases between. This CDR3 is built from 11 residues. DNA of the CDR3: TGCAGCGTTGGGCTTGGAAATGGCTACACCTTC. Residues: CSVGLGNGYTF.

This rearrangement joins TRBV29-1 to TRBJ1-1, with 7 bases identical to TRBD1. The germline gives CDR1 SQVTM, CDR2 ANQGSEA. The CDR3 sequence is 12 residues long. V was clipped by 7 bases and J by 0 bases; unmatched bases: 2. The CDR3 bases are TGCAGCGGAGGGACAGTGAACACTGAAGCTTTCTTT. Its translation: CSGGTVNTEAFF.

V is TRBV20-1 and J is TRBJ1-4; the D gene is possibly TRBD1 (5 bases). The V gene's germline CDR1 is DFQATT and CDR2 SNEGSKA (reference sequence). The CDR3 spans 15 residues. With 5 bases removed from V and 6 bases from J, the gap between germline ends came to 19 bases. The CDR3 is CSAPKAGGRDEKLFF. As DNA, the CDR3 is TGCAGTGCTCCGAAAGCGGGGGGGAGGGATGAAAAACTGTTTTTT.

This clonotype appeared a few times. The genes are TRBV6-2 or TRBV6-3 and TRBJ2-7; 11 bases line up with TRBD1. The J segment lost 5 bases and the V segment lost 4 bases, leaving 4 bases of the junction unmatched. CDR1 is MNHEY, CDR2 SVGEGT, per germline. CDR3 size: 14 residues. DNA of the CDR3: TGTGCCAGCAGTTTCCCGGGACAGGGGGACGAGCAGTACTTC. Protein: CASSFPGQGDEQYF.

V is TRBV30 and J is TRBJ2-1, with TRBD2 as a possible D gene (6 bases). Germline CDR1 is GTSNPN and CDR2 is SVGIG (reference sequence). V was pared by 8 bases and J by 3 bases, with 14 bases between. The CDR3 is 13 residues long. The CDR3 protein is CAGRGTLYNEQFF. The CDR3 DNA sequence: TGTGCCGGCCGGGGGACCCTCTACAATGAGCAGTTCTTC.

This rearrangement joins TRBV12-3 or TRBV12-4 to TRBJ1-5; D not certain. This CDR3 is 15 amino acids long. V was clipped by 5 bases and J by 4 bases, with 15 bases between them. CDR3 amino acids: CASSEAAVFNQPQHF. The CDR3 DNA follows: TGTGCCAGCAGTGAGGCCGCAGTGTTTAATCAGCCCCAGCATTTT.

The CDR3: CSVARRGSEAFF. DNA for the CDR3: TGCAGCGTCGCCCGCAGGGGGTCTGAAGCTTTCTTT. The V and J genes are TRBV29-1 and TRBJ1-1; the match to TRBD1 covers 7 bases. The CDR3 is made up of 12 amino acids. Germline V gives CDR1 SQVTM, CDR2 ANQGSEA. V was clipped by 6 bases and J by 6 bases; unmatched bases: 7.

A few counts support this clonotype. CDR3 coding DNA: TGTGCCAGCAGCTCAGGACAGTACTACGAGCAGTACTTC. It translates to CASSSGQYYEQYF. V gene TRBV11-2 combines with J gene TRBJ2-7; D might be TRBD1 (6 bases). Trimming cost V 4 bases and J 3 bases, with 10 bases left between them. The CDR3 loop spans 13 amino acids. Germline V CDR1 and CDR2: SGHAT, FQNNGV.

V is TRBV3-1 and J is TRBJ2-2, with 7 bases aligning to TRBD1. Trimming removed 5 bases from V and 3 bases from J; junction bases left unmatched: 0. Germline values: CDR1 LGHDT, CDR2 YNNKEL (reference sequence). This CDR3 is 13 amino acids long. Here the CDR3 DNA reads TGTGCCAGCAGCACAGGGGACACCGGGGAGCTGTTTTTT. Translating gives CASSTGDTGELFF.

The CDR3 reads CASLDQNEQFF. The CDR3 bases are TGTGCCAGCCTAGACCAAAATGAGCAGTTCTTC. This chain links TRBV12-3 or TRBV12-4 with TRBJ2-1; D uncertain. Trimming took 8 bases from V and 7 from J, leaving 9 bases between them. This CDR3 is built from 11 residues.